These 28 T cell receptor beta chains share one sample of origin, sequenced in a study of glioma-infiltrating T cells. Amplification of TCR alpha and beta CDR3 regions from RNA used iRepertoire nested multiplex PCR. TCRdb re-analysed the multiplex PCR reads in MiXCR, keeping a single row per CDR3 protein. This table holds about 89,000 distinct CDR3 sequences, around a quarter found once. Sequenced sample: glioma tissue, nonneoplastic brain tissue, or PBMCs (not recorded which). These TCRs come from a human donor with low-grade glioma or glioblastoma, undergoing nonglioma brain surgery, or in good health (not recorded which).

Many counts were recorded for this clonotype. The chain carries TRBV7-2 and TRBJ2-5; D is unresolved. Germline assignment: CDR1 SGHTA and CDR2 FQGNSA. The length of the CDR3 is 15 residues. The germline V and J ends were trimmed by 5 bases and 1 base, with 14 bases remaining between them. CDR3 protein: CASSQGPTPQETQYF. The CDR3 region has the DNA TGTGCCAGCAGCCAAGGACCCACCCCCCAAGAGACCCAGTACTTC.

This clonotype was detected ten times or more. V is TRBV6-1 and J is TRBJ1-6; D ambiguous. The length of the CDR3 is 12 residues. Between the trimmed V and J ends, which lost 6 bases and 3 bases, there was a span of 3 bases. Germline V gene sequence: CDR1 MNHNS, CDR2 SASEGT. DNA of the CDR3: TGTGCCAGCAGACACTATAATTCACCCCTCCACTTT. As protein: CASRHYNSPLHF.

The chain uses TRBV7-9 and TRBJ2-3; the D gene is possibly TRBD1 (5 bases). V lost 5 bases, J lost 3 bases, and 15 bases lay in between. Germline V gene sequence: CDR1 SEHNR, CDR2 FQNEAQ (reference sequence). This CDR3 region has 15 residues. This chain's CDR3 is CASSRHRTRTDTQYF. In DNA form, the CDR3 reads TGTGCCAGCAGCCGCCACAGGACACGGACAGATACGCAGTATTTT.

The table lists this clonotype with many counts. DNA for the CDR3: TGTGCCAGCTCACTCCGGAGAGTTGAAAAACTGTTTTTT. Protein: CASSLRRVEKLFF. The chain carries TRBV18 and TRBJ1-4, with D unclear. This CDR3 spans 13 amino acids. The germline V gene has CDR1 KGHSH and CDR2 LQKENI. Between the trimmed V and J ends, which lost 4 bases and 7 bases, there was a span of 10 bases.

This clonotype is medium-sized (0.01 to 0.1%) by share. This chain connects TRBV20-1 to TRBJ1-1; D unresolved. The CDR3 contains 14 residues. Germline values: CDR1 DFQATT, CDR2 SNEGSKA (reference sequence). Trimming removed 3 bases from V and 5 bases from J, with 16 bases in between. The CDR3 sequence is CSARGRGGVTEAFF. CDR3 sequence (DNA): TGCAGTGCTAGGGGTAGAGGAGGTGTTACTGAAGCTTTCTTT.

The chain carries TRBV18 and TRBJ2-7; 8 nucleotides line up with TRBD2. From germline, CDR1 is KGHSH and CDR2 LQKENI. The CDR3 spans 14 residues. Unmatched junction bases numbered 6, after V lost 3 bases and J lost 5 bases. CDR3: CASSPSGSGHEQYF. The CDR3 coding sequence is TGTGCCAGCTCACCGAGCGGGAGCGGCCACGAGCAGTACTTC.

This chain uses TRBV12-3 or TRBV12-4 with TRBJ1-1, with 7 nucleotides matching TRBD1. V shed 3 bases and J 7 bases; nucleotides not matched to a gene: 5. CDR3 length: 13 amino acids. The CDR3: CASSLIGGGEAFF. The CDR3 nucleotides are TGTGCCAGCAGTTTGATAGGGGGCGGTGAAGCTTTCTTT.

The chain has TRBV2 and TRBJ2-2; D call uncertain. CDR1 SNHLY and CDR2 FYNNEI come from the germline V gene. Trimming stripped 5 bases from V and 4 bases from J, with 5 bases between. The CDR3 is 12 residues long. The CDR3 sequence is CASSKFTGELFF. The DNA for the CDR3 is TGTGCCAGCAGTAAATTCACCGGGGAGCTGTTTTTT.

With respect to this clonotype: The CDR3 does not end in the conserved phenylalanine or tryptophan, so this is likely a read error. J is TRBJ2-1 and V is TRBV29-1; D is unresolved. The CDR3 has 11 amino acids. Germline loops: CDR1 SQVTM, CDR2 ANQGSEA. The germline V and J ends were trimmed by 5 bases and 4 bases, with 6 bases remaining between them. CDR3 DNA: TGCAGCGTTCGTGTTTACAATGAGCAGTTCCTC. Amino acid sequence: CSVRVYNEQFL.

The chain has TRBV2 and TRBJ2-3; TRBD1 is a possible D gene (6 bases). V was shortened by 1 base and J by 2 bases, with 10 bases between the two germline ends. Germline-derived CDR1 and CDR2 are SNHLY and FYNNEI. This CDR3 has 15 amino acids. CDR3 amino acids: CASSEEQGFTDTQYF. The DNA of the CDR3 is TGTGCCAGCAGTGAAGAACAGGGATTCACAGATACGCAGTATTTT.

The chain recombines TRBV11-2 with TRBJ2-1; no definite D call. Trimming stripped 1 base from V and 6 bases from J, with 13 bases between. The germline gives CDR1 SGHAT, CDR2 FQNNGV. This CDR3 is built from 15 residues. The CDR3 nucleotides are TGTGCCAGCAGCTTAGTTCGTGGCCAAGGCAATGAGCAGTTCTTC. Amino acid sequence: CASSLVRGQGNEQFF.

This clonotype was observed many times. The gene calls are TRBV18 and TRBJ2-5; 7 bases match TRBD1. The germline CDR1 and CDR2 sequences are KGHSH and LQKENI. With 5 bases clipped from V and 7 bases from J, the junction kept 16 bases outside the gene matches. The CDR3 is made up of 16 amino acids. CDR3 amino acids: CASSSPRDSMVVTQYF. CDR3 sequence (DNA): TGTGCCAGCTCATCGCCCCGGGACAGCATGGTAGTGACCCAGTACTTC.

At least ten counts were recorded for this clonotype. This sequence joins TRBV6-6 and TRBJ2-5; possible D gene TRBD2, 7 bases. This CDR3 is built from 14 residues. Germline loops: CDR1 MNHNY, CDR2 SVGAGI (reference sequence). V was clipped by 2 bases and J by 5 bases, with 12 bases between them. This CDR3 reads CASSYGGGAETQYF. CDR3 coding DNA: TGTGCCAGCAGTTACGGCGGGGGCGCGGAGACCCAGTACTTC.

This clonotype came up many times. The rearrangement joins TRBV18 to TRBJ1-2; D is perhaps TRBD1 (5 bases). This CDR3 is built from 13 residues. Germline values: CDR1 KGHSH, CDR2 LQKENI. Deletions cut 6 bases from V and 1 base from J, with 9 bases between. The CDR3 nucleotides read TGTGCCAGCTCGGTAGACAGTAACTATGGCTACACCTTC. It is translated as CASSVDSNYGYTF.

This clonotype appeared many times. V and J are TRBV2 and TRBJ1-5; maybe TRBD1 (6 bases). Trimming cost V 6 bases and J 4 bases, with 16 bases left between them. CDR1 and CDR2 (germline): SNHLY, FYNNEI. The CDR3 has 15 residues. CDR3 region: CASRVGGQPNQPQHF. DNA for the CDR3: TGTGCCAGCAGAGTAGGGGGACAACCTAATCAGCCCCAGCATTTT.

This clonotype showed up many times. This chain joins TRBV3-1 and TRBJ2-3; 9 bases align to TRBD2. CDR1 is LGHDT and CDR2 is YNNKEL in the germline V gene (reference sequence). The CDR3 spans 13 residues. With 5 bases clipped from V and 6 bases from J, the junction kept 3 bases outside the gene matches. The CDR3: CASSSSGVDTQYF. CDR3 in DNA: TGTGCCAGCAGCTCTAGCGGGGTGGATACGCAGTATTTT.

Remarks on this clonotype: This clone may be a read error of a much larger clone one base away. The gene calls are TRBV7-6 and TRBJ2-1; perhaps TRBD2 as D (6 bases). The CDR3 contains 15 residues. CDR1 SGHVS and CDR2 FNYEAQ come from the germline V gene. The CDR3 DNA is TGTGCCAGCAGCTCCAACCGGGACTCTCACAATGAGCGGTTCTTC. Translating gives CASSSNRDSHNERFF.

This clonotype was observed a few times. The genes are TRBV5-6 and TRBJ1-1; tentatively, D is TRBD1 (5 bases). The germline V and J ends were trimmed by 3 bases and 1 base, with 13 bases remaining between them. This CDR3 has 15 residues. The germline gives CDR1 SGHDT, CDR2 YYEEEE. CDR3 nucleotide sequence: TGTGCCAGCAGCTACCCAGGGTCTCGGAACACTGAAGCTTTCTTT. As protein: CASSYPGSRNTEAFF.

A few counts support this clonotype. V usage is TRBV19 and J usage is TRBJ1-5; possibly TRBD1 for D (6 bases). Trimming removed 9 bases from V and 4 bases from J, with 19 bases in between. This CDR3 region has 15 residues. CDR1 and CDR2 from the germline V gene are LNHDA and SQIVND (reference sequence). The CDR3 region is CASSGTTRINQPQHF. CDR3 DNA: TGTGCCAGCTCCGGGACAACCAGGATAAATCAGCCCCAGCATTTT.

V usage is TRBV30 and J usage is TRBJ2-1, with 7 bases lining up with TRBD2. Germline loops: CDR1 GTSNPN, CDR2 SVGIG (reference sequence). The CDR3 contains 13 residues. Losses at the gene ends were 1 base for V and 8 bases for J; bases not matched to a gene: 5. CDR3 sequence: CAWSGTSGYEQFF. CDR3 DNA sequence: TGTGCCTGGAGTGGGACTAGTGGCTATGAGCAGTTCTTC.

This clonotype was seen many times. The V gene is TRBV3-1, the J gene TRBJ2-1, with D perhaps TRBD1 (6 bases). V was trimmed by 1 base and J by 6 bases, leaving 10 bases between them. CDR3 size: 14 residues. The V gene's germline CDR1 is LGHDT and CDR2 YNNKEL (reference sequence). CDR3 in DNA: TGTGCCAGCAGCCAAGCCACAGGGATCAATGAGCAGTTCTTC. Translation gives CASSQATGINEQFF.

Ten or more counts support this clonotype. CDR3 DNA: TGTGCCAGCCAGACCAGGCTAGCGGGAGGGCCGCGGCAAGAGACCCAGTACTTC. Translating gives CASQTRLAGGPRQETQYF. The chain combines TRBV27 with TRBJ2-5, with 12 bases identical to TRBD2. The J segment lost 2 bases and the V segment lost 8 bases, leaving 15 bases of the junction unmatched. The germline V gene encodes CDR1 MNHEY and CDR2 SMNVEV (reference sequence). This CDR3 is built from 18 residues.

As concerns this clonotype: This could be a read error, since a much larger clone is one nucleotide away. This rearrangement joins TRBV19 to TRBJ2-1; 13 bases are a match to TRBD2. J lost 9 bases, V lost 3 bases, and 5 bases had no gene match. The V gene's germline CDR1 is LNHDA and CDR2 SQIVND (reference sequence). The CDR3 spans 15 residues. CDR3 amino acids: CASSMGTSGTGEQFF. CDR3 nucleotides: TGTGCCAGTAGTATGGGGACTAGCGGGACGGGTGAGCAGTTCTTC.

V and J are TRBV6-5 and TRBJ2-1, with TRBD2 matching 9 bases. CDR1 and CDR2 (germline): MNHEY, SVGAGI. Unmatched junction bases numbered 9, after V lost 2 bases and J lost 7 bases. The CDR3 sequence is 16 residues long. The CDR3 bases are TGTGCCAGCAGTTACGAAGGGCTAGCGGGACGAAATGAGCAGTTCTTC. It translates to CASSYEGLAGRNEQFF.

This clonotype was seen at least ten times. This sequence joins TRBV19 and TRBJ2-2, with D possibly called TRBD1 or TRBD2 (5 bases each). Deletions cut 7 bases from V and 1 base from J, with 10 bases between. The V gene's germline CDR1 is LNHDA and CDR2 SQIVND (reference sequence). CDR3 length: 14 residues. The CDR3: CASKGPLNTGELFF. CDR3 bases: TGTGCCAGTAAGGGACCGTTGAACACCGGGGAGCTGTTTTTT.

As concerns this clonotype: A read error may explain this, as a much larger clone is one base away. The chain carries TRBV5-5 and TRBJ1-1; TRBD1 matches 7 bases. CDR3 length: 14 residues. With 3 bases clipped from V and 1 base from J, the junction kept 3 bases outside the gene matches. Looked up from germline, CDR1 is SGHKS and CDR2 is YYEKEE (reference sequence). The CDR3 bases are TGTGCCAGCAGCTGGCGGACAGGGAACACTGAAGCTTTCTTT. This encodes CASSWRTGNTEAFF.

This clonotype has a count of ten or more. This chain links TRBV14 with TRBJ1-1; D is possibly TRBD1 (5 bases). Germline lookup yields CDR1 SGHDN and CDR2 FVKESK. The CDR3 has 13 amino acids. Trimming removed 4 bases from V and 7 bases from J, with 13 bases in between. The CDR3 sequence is CASSLPVRGEAFF. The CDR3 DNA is TGTGCCAGCAGCCTCCCGGTGAGGGGTGAAGCTTTCTTT.

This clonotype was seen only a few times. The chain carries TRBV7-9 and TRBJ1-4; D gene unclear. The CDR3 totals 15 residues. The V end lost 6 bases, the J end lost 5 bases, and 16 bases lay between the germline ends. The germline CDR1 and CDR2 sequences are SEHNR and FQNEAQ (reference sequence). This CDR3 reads CASRQGTVDNEKLFF. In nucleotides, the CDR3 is TGTGCCAGCAGACAAGGAACAGTCGACAATGAAAAACTGTTTTTT.